Listed below are T cell receptor beta chains from one sample, sequenced in a study of early T cells in non-severe SARS-CoV-2 infection. TCRdb reprocessed the 5' RACE reads with MiXCR, giving one entry per CDR3 protein. The data show about 100,000 distinct CDR3 sequences, under 15% seen once. The sequenced sample was whole blood. The receptor set was obtained from an adult who was a healthcare worker with PCR-confirmed SARS-CoV-2 infection or an uninfected control (not recorded which). Each CDR3 is given with its conserved first and last residue. Fields, in order: CDR3 DNA, CDR3 protein, clone size, V gene, J gene, D gene. A D gene is named only where the DNA matches it firmly. Clone size is given for some rows only: seen once, a few or many times, or a class if the clone is expanded.

TGTGCCAGCAGGGTGGGCACCGGGACAGTGAATTCACCCCTCCACTTT	CASRVGTGTVNSPLHF	NA	TRBV12-3/TRBV12-4	TRBJ1-6	TRBD1
TGTGCCAGCAGTTTACAGTTCGGGACAGGGAATCAGCCCCAGCATTTT	CASSLQFGTGNQPQHF	many	TRBV12-3/TRBV12-4	TRBJ1-5	TRBD1
TGTGCCAGCAGTAGGGCAGAGAATCAGCCCCAGCATTTT	CASSRAENQPQHF	few	TRBV6-5	TRBJ1-5	NA
TGTGCCAGCAGCTTACTGTTGGACACTGAAGCTTTCTTT	CASSLLLDTEAFF	few	TRBV7-2	TRBJ1-1	NA
TGTGCCAGCAGCCCCCAATGGGGCTACAGCTATGGCTACACCTTC	CASSPQWGYSYGYTF	NA	TRBV3-1	TRBJ1-2	NA
TGTGCCACCAGCCAGGGAATCTTACGTGATAACTATGGCTACACCTTC	CATSQGILRDNYGYTF	NA	TRBV15	TRBJ1-2	NA
TGTGCCAGCAGCCGCGGGACTCGACAAGAGACCCAGTACTTC	CASSRGTRQETQYF	NA	TRBV3-1	TRBJ2-5	NA
TGTGCCAGCAATTTTAACTATGGCTACACCTTC	CASNFNYGYTF	NA	TRBV28	TRBJ1-2	NA
TGTGCCAGCAGCGGGACTCCAGAGCAGTACTTC	CASSGTPEQYF	many	TRBV7-9	TRBJ2-7	NA
TGTGCCAGCAGCTTAGTATTGGGAGGGGCCTCGCAGCAGTACTTC	CASSLVLGGASQQYF	many	TRBV7-9	TRBJ2-7	TRBD2
TGTGCCAGCAGTTCACGAGGGCTAGCCAAAAACATTCAGTACTTC	CASSSRGLAKNIQYF	NA	TRBV6-5	TRBJ2-4	NA
TGTGCCAGCAGTTATCTTTCCCGGGGTTCAGACACTGAAGCTTTCTTT	CASSYLSRGSDTEAFF	many	TRBV6-2/TRBV6-3	TRBJ1-1	NA
TGTGCCAGCAGCCAAGCCCGACCAGATACGCAGTATTTT	CASSQARPDTQYF	few	TRBV3-1	TRBJ2-3	NA
TGTGCCAGCAGCGTAGGAGACTCTGGGGCCAACGTCCTGACTTTC	CASSVGDSGANVLTF	many	TRBV9	TRBJ2-6	NA
TGTGCCAGCAGCTCCGACAGGACCAATCAGCCCCAGCATTTT	CASSSDRTNQPQHF	many	TRBV7-9	TRBJ1-5	NA
TGTGCCAGCATAACCAGCACCGGGGAGCTGTTTTTT	CASITSTGELFF	many	TRBV6-5	TRBJ2-2	NA
TGTGCCAGCAGCCAAGAGGGGACACGGTCACCCCTCCACTTT	CASSQEGTRSPLHF	NA	TRBV14	TRBJ1-6	NA
TGTGCCAGCAGTTTATACGGCACAGATACGCAGTATTTT	CASSLYGTDTQYF	many	TRBV28	TRBJ2-3	NA
TGTGCCAGCAGCCCCGGGGTAGGGGTAAATGAGCAGTTCTTC	CASSPGVGVNEQFF	many	TRBV3-1	TRBJ2-1	NA
TGTGCCAGCAGGGATGGACTCCACTACGAGCGGTACTTC	CASRDGLHYERYF	NA	TRBV2	TRBJ2-7	NA
TGTGCCATACGACGCGGAAACACAGATACGCAGTATTTT	CAIRRGNTDTQYF	many	TRBV7-9	TRBJ2-3	NA
TGTGCCAGCTCACTCGCGCATAGCAATCAGCCCCAGCATTTT	CASSLAHSNQPQHF	few	TRBV18	TRBJ1-5	NA
TGCAGTGCGACTCAGGGGAACACCGGGGAGCTGTTTTTT	CSATQGNTGELFF	NA	TRBV20-1	TRBJ2-2	NA
TGCGCCAGCAGCTTGGAGCAGGGCGGTTTCGACGAGCAGTACTTC	CASSLEQGGFDEQYF	many	TRBV5-1	TRBJ2-7	NA
TGCGCCAGCAGCTTGGCCCTGACAGGGTTTATGTCCAATGAGCAGTTCTTC	CASSLALTGFMSNEQFF	many	TRBV5-1	TRBJ2-1	TRBD1
TGTGCCAGCGCCCTCGGGAATGAGCAGTTCTTC	CASALGNEQFF	many	TRBV6-2/TRBV6-3	TRBJ2-1	NA
TGTGCCAGCAGTTTTGACTCGTACAATGAGCAGTTCTTC	CASSFDSYNEQFF	NA	TRBV28	TRBJ2-1	NA
TGCGCCAGCAGTCAATCCGTGGTAATCTCATACGAGCAGTACTTC	CASSQSVVISYEQYF	few	TRBV23-1	TRBJ2-7	NA
TGCGCCAGCAGCCCCCTAGCGGGGTATCGTACAGATACGCAGTATTTT	CASSPLAGYRTDTQYF	few	TRBV5-1	TRBJ2-3	TRBD2
TGTGCCAGCAGAACGGGGGTCCCTTACAATGAGCAGTTCTTC	CASRTGVPYNEQFF	many	TRBV6-2/TRBV6-3	TRBJ2-1	NA
TGTGCCAGCAGCTTAGTACCTCCTACTGTTTCTAATGAGCAGTTCTTC	CASSLVPPTVSNEQFF	few	TRBV7-2	TRBJ2-1	NA
TGTGCCGGTCAAGCGCAGTATTTT	CAGQAQYF	NA	TRBV28	TRBJ2-3	NA
TGCAGCGTTTCCCTTATCTCACTGGACAGGGTGGATTCACCCCTCCACTTT	CSVSLISLDRVDSPLHF	NA	TRBV29-1	TRBJ1-6	TRBD1
TGTGCCAGCAGTGCTACGCGGGCTAATGAGCAGTTCTTC	CASSATRANEQFF	many	TRBV2	TRBJ2-1	NA
TGTGCCAGCAGCCATGGGACTAGCGGGGGGGCTACAGATACGCAGTATTTT	CASSHGTSGGATDTQYF	few	TRBV4-2	TRBJ2-3	TRBD2
TGCGCCAGCAGCCAAGAACAGGGGACCACAGATACGCAGTATTTT	CASSQEQGTTDTQYF	few	TRBV4-1	TRBJ2-3	TRBD1
TGCGCCAGCAGCCCAGGACAGGGGGCTCGCAACTATGGCTACACCTTC	CASSPGQGARNYGYTF	NA	TRBV5-1	TRBJ1-2	TRBD1
TGTGCCAGCAGCGAGGGTTTGGTCAATGAGCAGTTCTTC	CASSEGLVNEQFF	many	TRBV9	TRBJ2-1	NA
TGTGCCAGCAGTTCGGGTAGCGGGGGGACGCAAGAGACCCAGTACTTC	CASSSGSGGTQETQYF	few	TRBV6-2/TRBV6-3	TRBJ2-5	TRBD2
TGTGCCAGCAGTCACCTTCGTCGGGGGTACTCACAAGCTTTCTTT	CASSHLRRGYSQAFF	many	TRBV28	TRBJ1-1	NA
TGTGCCAGCAGACATGGACTGTACGAGCAGTACTTC	CASRHGLYEQYF	many	TRBV28	TRBJ2-7	NA
TGCGCCAGCAGCCTGGTAGCGGGAGTTAGCTCCTACGAGCAGTACTTC	CASSLVAGVSSYEQYF	few	TRBV4-1	TRBJ2-7	TRBD2